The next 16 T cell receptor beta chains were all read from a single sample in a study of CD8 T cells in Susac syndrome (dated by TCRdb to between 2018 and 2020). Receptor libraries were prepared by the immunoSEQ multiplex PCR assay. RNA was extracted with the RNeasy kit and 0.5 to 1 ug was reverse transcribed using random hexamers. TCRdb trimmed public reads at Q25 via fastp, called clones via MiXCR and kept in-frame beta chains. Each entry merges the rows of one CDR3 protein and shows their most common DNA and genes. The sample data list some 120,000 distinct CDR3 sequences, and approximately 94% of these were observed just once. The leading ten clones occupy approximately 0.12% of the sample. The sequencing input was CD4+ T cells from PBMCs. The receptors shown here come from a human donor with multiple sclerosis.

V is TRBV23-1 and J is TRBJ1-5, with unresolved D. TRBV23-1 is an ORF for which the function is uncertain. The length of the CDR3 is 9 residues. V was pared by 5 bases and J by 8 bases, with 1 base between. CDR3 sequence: CASSEPQHF. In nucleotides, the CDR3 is TGCGCCAGCAGTGAGCCCCAGCATTTT.

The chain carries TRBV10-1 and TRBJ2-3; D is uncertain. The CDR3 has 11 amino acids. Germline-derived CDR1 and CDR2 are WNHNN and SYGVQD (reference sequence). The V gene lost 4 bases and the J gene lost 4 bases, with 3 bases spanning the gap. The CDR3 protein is CASSAADTQYF. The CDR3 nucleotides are TGCGCCAGCAGTGCCGCAGATACGCAGTATTTT.

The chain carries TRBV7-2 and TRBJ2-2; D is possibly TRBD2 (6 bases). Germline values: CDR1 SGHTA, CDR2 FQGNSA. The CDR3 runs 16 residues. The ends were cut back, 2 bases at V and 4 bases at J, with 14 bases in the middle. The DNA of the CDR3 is TGTGCCAGCAGCTTACCGGGGTTGGGGGGCACCGGGGAGCTGTTTTTT. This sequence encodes CASSLPGLGGTGELFF.

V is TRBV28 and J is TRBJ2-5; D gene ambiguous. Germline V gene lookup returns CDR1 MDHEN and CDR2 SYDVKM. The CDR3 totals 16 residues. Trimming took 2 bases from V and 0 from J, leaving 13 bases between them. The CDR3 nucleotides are TGTGCCAGCAGTTTAAGTCGGGCCCACAACCAAGAGACCCAGTACTTC. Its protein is CASSLSRAHNQETQYF.

CDR3 nucleotide sequence: TGTGCCAGCAGCGTAGGACGGAAAGTCCCAGATACGCAGTATTTT. Residues: CASSVGRKVPDTQYF. The gene calls are TRBV9 and TRBJ2-3; D uncertain. The CDR3 is 15 amino acids. Germline-derived CDR1 and CDR2 are SGDLS and YYNGEE. The V end was cut by 0 bases, the J end by 4 bases, with 12 bases between.

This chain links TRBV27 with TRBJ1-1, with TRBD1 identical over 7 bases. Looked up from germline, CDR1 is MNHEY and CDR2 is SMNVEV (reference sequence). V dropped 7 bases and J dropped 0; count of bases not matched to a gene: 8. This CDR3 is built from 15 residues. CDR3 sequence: CASTHQDRMNTEAFF. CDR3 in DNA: TGTGCCAGCACTCACCAGGACAGGATGAACACTGAAGCTTTCTTT.

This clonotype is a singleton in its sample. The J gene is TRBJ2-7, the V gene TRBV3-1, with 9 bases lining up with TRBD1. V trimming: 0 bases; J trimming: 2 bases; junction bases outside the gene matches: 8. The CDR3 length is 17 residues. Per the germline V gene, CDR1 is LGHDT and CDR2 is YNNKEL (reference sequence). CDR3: CASSQDIRGQGTYEQYF. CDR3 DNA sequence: TGTGCCAGCAGCCAAGATATAAGGGGACAGGGAACCTACGAGCAGTACTTC.

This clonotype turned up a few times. In nucleotides, the CDR3 is TGTGCCAGCAGCACGGGGACTGAGGAGACCCAGTACTTC. Translating gives CASSTGTEETQYF. The J gene is TRBJ2-5, the V gene TRBV5-4; perhaps TRBD2 as D (6 bases). The CDR3 is 13 residues long. From germline, CDR1 is SGHNT and CDR2 YYREEE (reference sequence). Trimming removed 4 bases at V and 5 bases at J, with 12 bases between.

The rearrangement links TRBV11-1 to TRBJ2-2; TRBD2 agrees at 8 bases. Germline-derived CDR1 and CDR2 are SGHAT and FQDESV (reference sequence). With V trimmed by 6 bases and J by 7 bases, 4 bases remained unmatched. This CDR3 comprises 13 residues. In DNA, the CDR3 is TGTGCCAGCAGGCTAGCGGGTATCGGGGAGCTGTTTTTT. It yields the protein CASRLAGIGELFF.

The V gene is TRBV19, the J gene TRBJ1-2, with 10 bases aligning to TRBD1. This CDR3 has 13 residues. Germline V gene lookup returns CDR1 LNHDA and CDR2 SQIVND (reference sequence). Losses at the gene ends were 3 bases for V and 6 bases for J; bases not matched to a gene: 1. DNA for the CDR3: TGTGCCAGTAGTATCGACAGGGGGCATGGCTACACCTTC. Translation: CASSIDRGHGYTF.

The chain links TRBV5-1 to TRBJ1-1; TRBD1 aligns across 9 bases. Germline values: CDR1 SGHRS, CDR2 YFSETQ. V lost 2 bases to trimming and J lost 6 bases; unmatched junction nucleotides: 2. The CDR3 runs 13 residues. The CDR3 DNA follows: TGCGCCAGCAGCTTACAGGGGGCCGCTGAAGCTTTCTTT. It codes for CASSLQGAAEAFF.

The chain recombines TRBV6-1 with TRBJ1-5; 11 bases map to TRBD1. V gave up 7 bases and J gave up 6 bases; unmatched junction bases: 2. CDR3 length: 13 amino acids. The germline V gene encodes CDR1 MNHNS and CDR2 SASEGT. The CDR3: CASTGQGAQPQHF. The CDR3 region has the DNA TGTGCCAGCACTGGACAGGGGGCTCAGCCCCAGCATTTT.

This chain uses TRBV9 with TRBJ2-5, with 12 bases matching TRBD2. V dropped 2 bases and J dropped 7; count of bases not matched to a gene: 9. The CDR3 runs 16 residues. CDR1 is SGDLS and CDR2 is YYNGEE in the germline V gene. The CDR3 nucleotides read TGTGCCAGCAGCGTCCTAGCGGGGGGGCTTGTGGGGACCCAGTACTTC. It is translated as CASSVLAGGLVGTQYF.

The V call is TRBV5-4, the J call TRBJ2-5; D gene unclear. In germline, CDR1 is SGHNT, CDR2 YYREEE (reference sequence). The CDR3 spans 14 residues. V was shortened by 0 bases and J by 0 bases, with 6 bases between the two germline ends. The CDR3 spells CASSLAWNQETQYF. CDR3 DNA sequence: TGTGCCAGCAGCTTGGCGTGGAACCAAGAGACCCAGTACTTC.

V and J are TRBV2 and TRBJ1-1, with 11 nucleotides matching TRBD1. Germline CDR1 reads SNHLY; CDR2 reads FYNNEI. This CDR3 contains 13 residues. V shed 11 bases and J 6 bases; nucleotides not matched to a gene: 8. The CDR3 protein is CACRDRGRAEAFF. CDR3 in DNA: TGTGCCTGCCGGGACAGGGGGAGGGCTGAAGCTTTCTTT.

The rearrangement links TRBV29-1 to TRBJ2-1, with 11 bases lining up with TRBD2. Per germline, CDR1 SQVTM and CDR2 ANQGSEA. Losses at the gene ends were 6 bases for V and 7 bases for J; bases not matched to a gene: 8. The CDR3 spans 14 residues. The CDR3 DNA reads TGCAGCGTGGGAGGGGGACTAGCGGTGAATGAGCAGTTCTTC. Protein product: CSVGGGLAVNEQFF.